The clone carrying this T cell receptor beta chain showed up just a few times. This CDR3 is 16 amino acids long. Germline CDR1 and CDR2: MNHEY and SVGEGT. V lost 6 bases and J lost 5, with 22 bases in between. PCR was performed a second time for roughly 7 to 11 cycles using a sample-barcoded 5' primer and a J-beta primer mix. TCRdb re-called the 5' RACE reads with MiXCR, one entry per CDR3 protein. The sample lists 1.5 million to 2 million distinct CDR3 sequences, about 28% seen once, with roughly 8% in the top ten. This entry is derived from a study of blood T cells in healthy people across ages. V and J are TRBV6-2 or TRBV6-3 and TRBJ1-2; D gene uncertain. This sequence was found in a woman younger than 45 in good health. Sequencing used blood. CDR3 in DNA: TGTGCCAGCAGCCGACGCGCGCGGGCGCCCTTATATGGCTACACCTTC. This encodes CASSRRARAPLYGYTF.